The next 9 T cell receptor beta chains were all read from a single sample in a study of blood T cell repertoires in COVID-19. Repertoires were generated with immunoSEQ multiplex PCR, while TCRdb's copy carries only in-frame clones and drops some. Of tens of thousands of clones in the sample, approximately 83% were seen once. Sequencing was carried out using peripheral blood. These receptors all stem from a woman aged 60-75 years with acute or convalescent COVID-19.

The CDR3 loop is CASSFVGWDRVKSGNTIYF. CDR3 DNA sequence: TGTGCCAGCAGCTTCGTAGGATGGGACAGGGTAAAGTCTGGAAACACCATATATTTT. This chain connects TRBV11-2 to TRBJ1-3; 9 bases agree with TRBD1. Germline-derived CDR1 and CDR2 are SGHAT and FQNNGV. The J segment lost 1 base and the V segment lost 3 bases, leaving 13 bases of the junction unmatched. The CDR3 spans 19 residues.

The chain employs TRBV7-2 and TRBJ1-2; D is perhaps TRBD1 (6 bases). CDR3 length equals 13 residues. Trimming removed 1 base from V and 4 bases from J, with 7 bases in between. In germline, CDR1 is SGHTA, CDR2 FQGNSA. For the CDR3, the DNA is TGTGCCAGCAGCTTAGGACAGGTCTATGGCTACACCTTC. Its protein is CASSLGQVYGYTF.

The rearrangement joins TRBV7-9 to TRBJ2-1; D unresolved. Germline assignment: CDR1 SEHNR and CDR2 FQNEAQ (reference sequence). The CDR3 is 13 residues long. Trimming pared 5 bases from V and 1 base from J, leaving 6 bases between. The CDR3, as DNA: TGTGCCAGCAGCAACCGGTCCTACAATGAGCAGTTCTTC. Its translation: CASSNRSYNEQFF.

The V call is TRBV5-1, the J call TRBJ1-1; 11 bases match TRBD1. Trimming cost V 6 bases and J 1 base; bases outside gene matches: 2. Germline loops: CDR1 SGHRS, CDR2 YFSETQ. This CDR3 region has 14 residues. CDR3 residues: CASMGTGGNTEAFF. CDR3 in DNA: TGCGCCAGCATGGGGACAGGGGGGAACACTGAAGCTTTCTTT.

The chain links TRBV7-3 to TRBJ2-1; TRBD2 agrees at 7 bases. The CDR3 has 15 amino acids. The germline V gene has CDR1 SGHTA and CDR2 FQGTGA. V lost 5 bases, J lost 7 bases, and 11 bases stayed unmatched. The CDR3 sequence: CASSLASGRGNEQFF. The DNA for the CDR3 is TGTGCCAGCAGCCTTGCTAGCGGACGGGGAAATGAGCAGTTCTTC.

This rearrangement joins TRBV2 to TRBJ1-5; perhaps TRBD1 as D (5 bases). The CDR3 extends over 15 amino acids. The germline CDR1 and CDR2 sequences are SNHLY and FYNNEI. Trimming cost V 7 bases and J 3 bases, with 16 bases left between them. CDR3 residues: CASKGRGSVNQPQHF. CDR3 bases: TGTGCCAGCAAGGGGAGGGGATCAGTCAATCAGCCCCAGCATTTT. The whole variable domain, remainder taken from reference TRBV2 and TRBJ1-5, is EPEVTQTPSHQVTQMGQEVILRCVPISNHLYFYWYRQILGQKVEFLVSFYNNEISEKSEIFDDQFSVERPDGSNFTLKIRSTKLEDSAMYFCASKGRGSVNQPQHFGDGTRLSIL.

This chain connects TRBV19 to TRBJ1-6; D might be TRBD1 (6 bases). V lost 7 bases and J 10 bases, leaving 17 bases between the germline ends. Germline assignment: CDR1 LNHDA and CDR2 SQIVND (reference sequence). The length of the CDR3 is 14 residues. DNA of the CDR3: TGTGCCAGTAATGAGGGGGTGGGGAGCTCACCCCTCCACTTT. Its protein product is CASNEGVGSSPLHF.

The V gene is TRBV5-1, the J gene TRBJ2-7; 7 bases are a match to TRBD1. Germline V gene sequence: CDR1 SGHRS, CDR2 YFSETQ. With 5 bases clipped from V and 3 bases from J, the junction kept 5 bases outside the gene matches. This CDR3 has 13 residues. CDR3: CASRGTVGYEQYF. CDR3 nucleotide sequence: TGCGCCAGCAGAGGGACAGTTGGCTACGAGCAGTACTTC.

The V and J genes are TRBV23-1 and TRBJ1-2, with 8 bases fitting TRBD1. TRBV23-1 is given ORF status, its function remaining uncertain. CDR3 length equals 12 residues. Germline trimming cut 10 bases from V and 7 bases from J; bases unmatched to any gene: 8. For the CDR3, the DNA is TGCGCCACCGGGGCAGGGGGCACTGGCTACACCTTC. This gives the protein CATGAGGTGYTF.